The sequence of this T cell receptor (beta chain) was determined in a study of PD-1 blockade in classical Hodgkin lymphoma. This clone was counted once. Relapse after autologous stem cell transplantation occurred in every patient, and brentuximab vedotin exposure varied. Profiled with immunoSEQ multiplex PCR; TCRdb holds only in-frame clones, not every one. The repertoire consists of under 60,000 clones, with just under 75% occurring once and the leading ten covering approximately 16%. Germline V gene lookup returns CDR1 ENHRY and CDR2 SYGVKD. V dropped 3 bases and J dropped 5; count of bases not matched to a gene: 9. The CDR3 length is 17 residues.

The TCR was taken from a human donor with classical Hodgkin lymphoma. This specimen consisted of peripheral blood mononuclear cells (PBMCs), obtained before the second cycle of nivolumab. The V and J genes are TRBV10-3 and TRBJ2-4, with 11 bases fitting TRBD2. The CDR3, as DNA: TGTGCCATCAGTGACCGAGCGGGACTAGCGGTCGAAAACATTCAGTACTTC. This gives the protein CAISDRAGLAVENIQYF.